This is a list of T cell receptor beta chains from one sample in a study of cytomegalovirus exposure and HLA in healthy donors. The assay was immunoSEQ multiplex PCR, and TCRdb's table has in-frame clones only and misses some. The sample shows approximately 100,000 clones, approximately 82% of them seen only once. Sequenced sample: PBMCs. Every receptor here comes from a man aged 40-55 years in good health and CMV-seronegative. The CDR3 runs from the conserved cysteine through the conserved F or W. A D gene is named only where the DNA matches it firmly. Clone sizes are given selectively: once, few, many, or a class where the clone is expanded.

V gene	D gene	J gene	clone size	CDR3 DNA	CDR3 protein
TRBV12-5	TRBD1	TRBJ1-5	.	TGTGCTAGTGGTTCGACAGGGCTGGGAGGCAATCAGCCCCAGCATTTT	CASGSTGLGGNQPQHF
TRBV5-6	TRBD1	TRBJ1-3	few	TGTGCCAGCAGCCTCTTCGACAGGGAGCCCGGAAACACCATATATTTT	CASSLFDREPGNTIYF
TRBV5-4	TRBD1	TRBJ2-3	.	TGTGCCAGCAGCCAGGACAGGCGGACAGATACGCAGTATTTT	CASSQDRRTDTQYF
TRBV19	.	TRBJ1-1	.	TGTGCCAGTAGTATCCCGGGTTTCATGAACACTGAAGCTTTCTTT	CASSIPGFMNTEAFF
TRBV7-9	TRBD2	TRBJ2-7	.	TGTGCCAGCAGCCCACTCGGGCGGGGGTCGAGCTCCTACGAGCAGTACTTC	CASSPLGRGSSSYEQYF
TRBV7-6	.	TRBJ2-7	.	TGTGCCAGCAGCTTCTCCGGGAGCTACGAGCAGTACTTC	CASSFSGSYEQYF
TRBV12-5	.	TRBJ1-5	.	TGTGCTAGTGGTACAGGGTATAGCAATCAGCCCCAGCATTTT	CASGTGYSNQPQHF
TRBV7-2	TRBD2	TRBJ2-7	.	TGTGCCAGCAGCTTTGGACTAGCGGGGGGGCCCATATCCTACGAGCAGTACTTC	CASSFGLAGGPISYEQYF
TRBV28	.	TRBJ2-5	few	TGTGCCAGCAGAACACAGGGGGGGCAAGAGACCCAGTACTTC	CASRTQGGQETQYF
TRBV6-1	.	TRBJ1-1	.	TGTGCCAGCAGTGAGCGCTCCGGGACAGAAGCTTTCTTT	CASSERSGTEAFF
TRBV7-9	TRBD1	TRBJ1-6	.	TGTGCCAGCAGCTCGCTCACAGGGGGGAATTCACCCCTCCACTTT	CASSSLTGGNSPLHF
TRBV9	.	TRBJ2-7	.	TGTGCCAGCAGCGTAGCCCCAGGGCTCTACGAGCAGTACTTC	CASSVAPGLYEQYF
TRBV5-1	.	TRBJ1-4	.	TGCGCCAGCAGCTTGGTCGCAGGGGCCGAAAAACTGTTTTTT	CASSLVAGAEKLFF
TRBV7-9	.	TRBJ2-3	.	TGTGCCAGCAGCTTAGCCGCTAGCGATTGGGGAGATACGCAGTATTTT	CASSLAASDWGDTQYF
TRBV30	TRBD1	TRBJ1-1	.	TGTGCCTGGGGGGCCCCGGGACAGGGCAGGAACACTGAAGCTTTCTTT	CAWGAPGQGRNTEAFF
TRBV13	TRBD2	TRBJ2-3	.	TGTGCCAGCAGCTTAGGGGTAGCGGGGGTCCCAGATACGCAGTATTTT	CASSLGVAGVPDTQYF
TRBV4-1	.	TRBJ1-4	.	TGCGCCAGCAGCCAAGTCGGGGGACCGAATGAAAAACTGTTTTTT	CASSQVGGPNEKLFF
TRBV7-7	TRBD2	TRBJ2-6	.	TGTGCCAGCAGCCCCCGGGAGGGGACTAGCAGGTCGACTGGGGCCAACGTCCTGACTTTC	CASSPREGTSRSTGANVLTF
TRBV5-1	.	TRBJ1-5	.	TGCGCCAGCAGCTTAGGGGCTAATAGCAATCAGCCCCAGCATTTT	CASSLGANSNQPQHF
TRBV19	TRBD1	TRBJ1-5	.	TGTGCCAGTACCTACAGGGGGCAGGCTCAGCCCCAGCATTTT	CASTYRGQAQPQHF
TRBV5-6	TRBD1	TRBJ1-2	.	TGTGCCAGCAGCCCGTTTACGGGACAGAATTATGGCTACACCTTC	CASSPFTGQNYGYTF
TRBV9	.	TRBJ2-7	.	TGTGCCAGCAGCGTTGCTCTGGAGGACAGTTCCCACGAGCAGTACTTC	CASSVALEDSSHEQYF
TRBV7-2	TRBD2	TRBJ2-5	.	TGTGCCAGCAGCGCCCAACCTCCGAGGCTAGCGGGGGATCTGGAGACCCAGTACTTC	CASSAQPPRLAGDLETQYF
TRBV18	.	TRBJ1-1	.	TGTGCCAGCTCACTGACAGCGAACACTGAAGCTTTCTTT	CASSLTANTEAFF
TRBV2	TRBD1	TRBJ2-6	.	TGTGCCAGCAGGCCAGGGGGCGCTGGGGCCAACGTCCTGACTTTC	CASRPGGAGANVLTF
TRBV5-1	TRBD1	TRBJ2-1	once	TGCGCCAGCGGGACAGGGGGGGTGGGTGAGCAGTTCTTC	CASGTGGVGEQFF
TRBV4-2	.	TRBJ2-2	.	TGTGCCAGCAGCCAAGAAGCGGTAGAAGCGGGGAACACCGGGGAGCTGTTTTTT	CASSQEAVEAGNTGELFF
TRBV2	TRBD2	TRBJ2-7	.	TGTGCCAGCCGAAAAAGCGGGGGTTCCTACGAGCAGTACTTC	CASRKSGGSYEQYF
TRBV4-2	TRBD1	TRBJ1-2	few	TGTGCCAGCAGCCGGACAGGGGGTCGCGATGGCTACACCTTC	CASSRTGGRDGYTF
TRBV7-8	TRBD1	TRBJ1-1	.	TGTGCCAGCAGCTTACCCGGGACAGGGGGTGAAGCTTTCTTT	CASSLPGTGGEAFF
TRBV4-1	.	TRBJ1-2	few	TGCGCCAGCAGCCAAGAGGGGTCAGGGGCTTACTATGGCTACACCTTC	CASSQEGSGAYYGYTF
TRBV5-4	.	TRBJ1-2	few	TGTGCCAGCAGCTCATCGGGCCAGCGGACTAACTATGGCTACACCTTC	CASSSSGQRTNYGYTF
TRBV28	.	TRBJ1-3	.	TGTGCCAGCAGCGGACTGTTCGGAAACACCATATATTTT	CASSGLFGNTIYF
TRBV2	TRBD2	TRBJ2-2	.	TGTGCCAGCAGTGAAAATGTCGGTGCGGGGGGGCCCGGGGAGCTGTTTTTT	CASSENVGAGGPGELFF
TRBV11-3	.	TRBJ2-2	few	TGTGCCAGCATGCTGTTTACTACGAACACCGGGGAGCTGTTTTTT	CASMLFTTNTGELFF
TRBV6-1	TRBD1	TRBJ2-5	.	TGTGCCAGCAGTGAAGCCTCAGGACAGGGTGGGAAGACCCAGTACTTC	CASSEASGQGGKTQYF
TRBV7-9	.	TRBJ1-1	few	TGTGCCAGCAGCCGAGGGAACACTGAAGCTTTCTTT	CASSRGNTEAFF
TRBV9	.	TRBJ2-2	.	TGTGCCAGCAGCAAAACCGGGACTTCCCCGGGGACCGGGGAGCTGTTTTTT	CASSKTGTSPGTGELFF
TRBV19	TRBD1	TRBJ1-5	.	TGTGCCAGTAGTATAGGAAGCAGGGGGGTTTCCAATCAGCCCCAGCATTTT	CASSIGSRGVSNQPQHF
TRBV6-1	TRBD1	TRBJ1-1	.	TGTGCCAGCAGGGCCGGGGGACAGGGGACACAAGAAGCTTTCTTT	CASRAGGQGTQEAFF
TRBV5-1	TRBD2	TRBJ2-1	.	TGCGCCAGCAGCTTGTTTCCGGGGGGGCCCAATGAGCAGTTCTTC	CASSLFPGGPNEQFF
TRBV5-1	.	TRBJ2-7	.	TGCGCCAGCAGTAGCTCTACTCTTGTCTACGAGCAGTACTTC	CASSSSTLVYEQYF
TRBV6-5	.	TRBJ2-1	few	TGTGCCAGCAGTTACCTTCGCGGGAATGAGCAGTTCTTC	CASSYLRGNEQFF
TRBV6-6	TRBD1	TRBJ1-5	.	TGTGCCAGCAGGTCGGACAGGGCACAGCCCCAGCATTTT	CASRSDRAQPQHF
TRBV27	TRBD2	TRBJ2-2	.	TGTGCCAGCAGTTCGGGAGTAGCGGGGACCGGGGAACTGTTTTTT	CASSSGVAGTGELFF
TRBV11-2	.	TRBJ1-1	.	TGTGCCAGCAGCTTTGGACAGAACACTGAAGCTTTCTTT	CASSFGQNTEAFF
TRBV5-1	.	TRBJ2-1	.	TGCGCCAGCAGCTGGGGGAGATCAGGGGGGAATGAGCAGTTCTTC	CASSWGRSGGNEQFF
TRBV5-1	.	TRBJ2-6	.	TGCGCCAGCAGCTTGGTTCGCAGTTCTGGGGCCAACGTCCTGACTTTC	CASSLVRSSGANVLTF
TRBV4-1	TRBD1	TRBJ2-2	.	TGCGCCAGCAGCCAAGTAGGGACAGGGGGCATAAACACCGGGGAGCTGTTTTTT	CASSQVGTGGINTGELFF
TRBV7-9	.	TRBJ2-1	.	TGTGCCAGCAGCTTAGCCATTAATGAGCAGTTCTTC	CASSLAINEQFF
TRBV6-5	.	TRBJ2-5	few	TGTGCCAGCATGTTTCTCGAGACCCAGTACTTC	CASMFLETQYF
TRBV27	TRBD1	TRBJ1-5	.	TGTGCCAGCAGTCCCCACCGGGACAGGTTTTTTAGTCAGCCCCAGCATTTT	CASSPHRDRFFSQPQHF
TRBV14	.	TRBJ1-1	.	TGTGCCAGCAGCCCCCGAGGGGGATTGGGCACTGAAGCTTTCTTT	CASSPRGGLGTEAFF